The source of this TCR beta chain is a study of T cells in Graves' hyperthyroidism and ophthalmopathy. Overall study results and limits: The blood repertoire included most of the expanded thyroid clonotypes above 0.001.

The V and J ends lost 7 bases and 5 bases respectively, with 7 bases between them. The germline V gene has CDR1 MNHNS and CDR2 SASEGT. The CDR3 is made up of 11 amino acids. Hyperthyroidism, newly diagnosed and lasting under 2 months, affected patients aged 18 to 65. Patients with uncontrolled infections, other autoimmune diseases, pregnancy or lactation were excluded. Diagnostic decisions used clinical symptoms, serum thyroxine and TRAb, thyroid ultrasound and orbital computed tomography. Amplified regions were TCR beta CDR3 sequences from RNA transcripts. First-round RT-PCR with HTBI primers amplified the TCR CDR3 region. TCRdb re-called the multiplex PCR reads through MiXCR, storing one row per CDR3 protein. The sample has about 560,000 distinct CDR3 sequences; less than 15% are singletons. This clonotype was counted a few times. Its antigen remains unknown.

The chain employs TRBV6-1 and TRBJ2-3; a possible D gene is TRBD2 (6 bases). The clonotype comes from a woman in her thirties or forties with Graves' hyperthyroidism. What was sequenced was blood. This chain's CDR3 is CASTSVDTQYF. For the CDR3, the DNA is TGTGCCAGCACTAGCGTAGATACGCAGTATTTT.